Each of the 3 T cell receptor beta chains below was sequenced from the same sample in a study of human T cells and chemical hapten exposure. The study extracted total RNA from unfractionated whole blood. Each cDNA molecule in the library carried unique molecular identifiers. TCRdb recomputed calls from the reads with MiXCR, one row per CDR3 protein. The repertoire has about 120,000 distinct CDR3 sequences, approximately 9.3% of them found once; the top ten carry over 1.1%. Sequenced input: whole blood. These TCRs come from a human donor in good health. Some clones in this sample may be carry-over from other donors' samples.

This clonotype has more than one count but fewer than ten. V gene TRBV28 combines with J gene TRBJ2-2; 10 nucleotides agree with TRBD1. The CDR3 length is 15 residues. Germline loops: CDR1 MDHEN, CDR2 SYDVKM. Losses at the gene ends were 10 bases for V and 5 bases for J; bases not matched to a gene: 10. CDR3 protein: CATLPDRGRTGELFF. The CDR3 nucleotides read TGTGCCACCCTCCCCGACAGGGGGCGAACCGGGGAGCTGTTTTTT.

This clonotype was seen a few times. The rearrangement links TRBV6-1 to TRBJ1-1; D not certain. Germline CDR1 and CDR2: MNHNS and SASEGT. The CDR3 is 14 amino acids. Trimming pared 6 bases from V and 6 bases from J, leaving 17 bases between. The CDR3 coding sequence is TGTGCCAGCAGCAGAATAAGGGATTTCGCTGAAGCTTTCTTT. It encodes CASSRIRDFAEAFF.

This rearrangement joins TRBV25-1 to TRBJ2-1, with a weak D call TRBD1 (5 bases). Trimming stripped 8 bases from V and 0 bases from J, with 11 bases between. The CDR3 runs to 14 residues. Germline V gene lookup returns CDR1 MGHDK and CDR2 SYGVNS. In DNA form, the CDR3 reads TGTGCCAGCCAAACAGGTACCTCCTACAATGAGCAGTTCTTC. It specifies CASQTGTSYNEQFF.